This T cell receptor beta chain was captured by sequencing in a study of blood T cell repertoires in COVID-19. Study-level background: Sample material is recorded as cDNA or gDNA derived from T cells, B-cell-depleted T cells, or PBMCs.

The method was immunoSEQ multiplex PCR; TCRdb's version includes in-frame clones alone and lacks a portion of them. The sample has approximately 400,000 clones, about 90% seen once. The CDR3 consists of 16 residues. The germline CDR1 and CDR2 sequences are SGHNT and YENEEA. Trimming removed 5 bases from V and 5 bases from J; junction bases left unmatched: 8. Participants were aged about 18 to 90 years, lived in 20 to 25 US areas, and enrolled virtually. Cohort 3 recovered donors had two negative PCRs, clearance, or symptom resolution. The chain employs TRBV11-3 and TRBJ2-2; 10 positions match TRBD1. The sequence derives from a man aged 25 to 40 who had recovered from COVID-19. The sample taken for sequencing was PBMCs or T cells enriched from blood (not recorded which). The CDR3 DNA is TGTGCCAGCAGCCCTCGGTGGACAGGGGGGACCGGGGAGCTGTTTTTT. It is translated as CASSPRWTGGTGELFF.